Listed below are T cell receptor beta chains from one sample, sequenced in a study of identifying expanded T cells in peripheral blood. The protocol was immunoSEQ multiplex PCR, while the TCRdb copy is restricted to in-frame clones and leaves out a portion. The sample lists tens of thousands of clones, over 80% occurring once. Sequenced input: blood. These receptors came from a person between 18 and 75 years old in good health. The conserved cysteine and the conserved F or W are not part of the CDR3 here. D genes are given only for firm matches.

v_gene | d_gene | CDR3aa
TRBV25-1 | - | ASSEFVRSQETQY
TRBV18 | TRBD1 | ASSPGGQGAYEQY
TRBV29-1 | - | SAHPIGGRETQY
TRBV19 | - | ASTPGTRLGNEQF
TRBV4-3 | TRBD2 | ASSQGTSEDEQF
TRBV27 | - | ASSLLFGGTGEF
TRBV7-8 | TRBD2 | ASSLAQAGLTYNEQF
TRBV19 | - | ASSIYAAESYEQY
TRBV7-8 | TRBD2 | ASSLAGRQETQY
TRBV11-3 | TRBD1 | ASRGGQQSSYEQY
TRBV11-2 | - | ASSVTLRGSGNTIY
TRBV25-1 | - | ASSPRDERYEQY
TRBV2 | TRBD1 | ASRTGLGNTIY
TRBV6-1 | - | ASRGTGATSEQY
TRBV28 | TRBD1 | ASSMHRDRVSDEQY
TRBV7-8 | - | ASSLGGLNTEAF
TRBV25-1 | - | ASSPRGEAGANVLT
TRBV7-2 | - | ASSLAGTGGAYEQY
TRBV13 | TRBD2 | ASSHFGGSAYEQY
TRBV6-6 | - | ASSLTLNTEAF
TRBV5-1 | TRBD1 | ASSLTGTGVSEQY
TRBV5-1 | TRBD1 | ASSLAGQGGEQY
TRBV7-9 | - | ASSYVGFLLPNGTDTQY
TRBV4-3 | - | ASKPSSGANVLT
TRBV15 | - | ATSRGLPDSSYEQY
TRBV13 | - | ASSLRGTYEQY
TRBV11-2 | - | ASSLDRGTQY
TRBV9 | - | ASSVALGTKYGYT
TRBV6-5 | TRBD2 | ASSGREWYTGELF
TRBV5-4 | TRBD1 | ASSRQGPPYEQY
TRBV19 | - | ASSIDERLYGYT
TRBV5-1 | - | ASSLESGATNYGYT
TRBV5-1 | - | ASSPQGGSGELF
TRBV10-2 | - | ASSENPSTDTQY
TRBV6-1 | - | ASMDRQASSYEQY
TRBV7-8 | - | ASSPIVETQY
TRBV29-1 | - | SPRASTLSKNIQY
TRBV7-6 | - | ASSPTGGSGFQETQY
TRBV6-1 | - | ASSEVQTIKNIQY
TRBV11-2 | - | ASSLDPKGKGSGNTIY
TRBV7-9 | TRBD1 | ASSLTSFRDRGTEAF
TRBV19 | TRBD1 | ASSRDRDYEQY
TRBV14 | TRBD2 | ASSLRTSGQNTGELF
TRBV11-2 | - | ASSLEPQARGYT
TRBV5-4 | - | ASSGGRPIIYNEQF
TRBV19 | - | ASSELSHTTPF
TRBV15 | - | ATSRGGDPTYEQY
TRBV6-5 | - | ASSYRPQGRGNTIY
TRBV27 | - | ASSFGSDTQY
TRBV4-1 | - | AVRRSVTYNEQF
TRBV18 | TRBD1 | ASSPRDREGTETQY
TRBV4-3 | TRBD1 | ASSLIQGARNEQY
TRBV7-2 | - | ASSLGGHAATDTQY
TRBV7-9 | TRBD2 | ASSLLSSGPYNEQF
TRBV30 | - | AWSVVQTGQF
TRBV6-5 | - | ASRRATEAF
TRBV27 | - | ASSLTGLSGEQY